This T cell receptor (beta chain) originates from a study of blood T cell repertoires in COVID-19 (dated by TCRdb to 2018 to 2020). Concerning the study at large: Samples covering the acute and convalescent phases of COVID-19 were provided by collaborators in the United States, Italy and Spain. HLA class I and class II types, where available, came from metadata supplied by the sample provider rather than from assay-based typing. The sample metadata nearly always contained a de-identified subject ID, COVID-19 status, age in years and sex. The material from the prospective study consisted of cDNA or gDNA derived from T cells, B-cell-depleted T cells, or PBMCs. Deeply sampled blood TCRbeta repertoires from subjects exposed to, actively infected with, or recovered from COVID-19 were included in the dataset. Samples were obtained from the ongoing ImmuneRACE study (first 160 participants) and from roughly 1,300 subjects provided by 6 global collaborators. The repertoires were released in a freely available public database intended as a resource for research on the immune response to SARS-CoV-2. On the study overall, not on this receptor specifically: How much clinical and demographic metadata was included differed by source and by participant, and the metadata was provided uncurated.

TCRbeta CDR3 regions were amplified from genomic DNA by means of the immunoSEQ Assay, a bias-controlled multiplex PCR. On the authors' methods: Within the assay, amplification of reference gene primers was used to estimate how many nucleated cells each sample contained. Sequence reads were collapsed and filtered to measure the absolute abundance of every unique TCRbeta CDR3 rearrangement. For each sample, productive Simpson clonality was calculated by taking the square root of Simpson's diversity index across productive rearrangements. TCRdb re-hosts the immuneACCESS table, in-frame sequences only. Its copies lack some clones; in the studies checked, an unresolved V gene accounts for under half of them, and the cause for the rest is not known. V, J and clone size are taken as reported in that table, and D and trimming were inferred from the DNA itself. The sample table holds under 150,000 clones, of which around four fifths were seen once. 6.2% of the sample belongs to the ten largest clones.

In the prospective study, participants were about 18 to 95 years old, resided in under 30 geographic areas of the United States, and were enrolled through a virtual design. To assign participants to cohorts, the prospective study relied on clinical history that participants themselves reported in a screening survey and a study questionnaire. For ImmuneRACE Cohort 3, a participant was defined as recovered based on two consecutive negative NP/OP PCR tests, clearance by a healthcare professional, or resolution of symptoms. In the prospective study, mobile phlebotomists collected whole blood, serum and a nasopharyngeal or oropharyngeal swab from each participant. Prospective study participants could optionally give additional blood draws and questionnaires over an approximately 2-month period. Blood samples from the prospective study were shipped frozen or at room temperature prior to DNA extraction.

In the case of this clone: What this receptor recognizes is not known. One base away there is no much larger clone; base qualities are not given.

The sequence was obtained from a woman aged 40-49 years who had recovered from COVID-19. Material: PBMCs or T cells enriched from blood (not recorded which).

In nucleotide form, the sequence is TGTGCCAGCAGCTCACAGGGAAACGCCTACGAGCAGTACTTC. Its protein is CASSSQGNAYEQYF. The rearranged segments are TRBV7-9 and TRBJ2-7, with TRBD1 as a weak D call on 6 bases. The CDR3 contains 14 residues, cysteine and phenylalanine counted. Just CDR3 DNA is preserved here, 42 bases in frame from base 1. Looking up the germline V gene (reference sequence) yields CDR1 SEHNR and CDR2 FQNEAQ. The V end loses 4 bases and the J end loses 2 bases, and a stretch of 12 bases separates them.